The sequence of this T cell receptor beta chain was determined in a study of regulatory T cells in long-lasting Graves disease. Study observations and caveats: Peripheral blood was the sole material, not thyroid tissue.

Time point in this sample: newly diagnosed GD, antithyroid drugs for less than 3 months. The TCR library used RNA extracted from PBMCs. The guidelines of the American Thyroid Association were the basis for diagnosing Graves' disease. The authors drew 9 to 10 milliliters of peripheral blood into EDTA tubes. For TCR beta, libraries came from iRepertoire HTBI primers and Arm-PCR of CDR3 regions. TCRdb reprocessed the multiplex PCR reads with MiXCR, giving one entry per CDR3 protein. Of approximately 400,000 distinct CDR3 sequences in the sample, 14% to 15% were seen once. This clonotype was counted at least ten times. The antigen is not known. CDR3 length: 12 amino acids. CDR1 and CDR2 (germline): PRHDT, FYEKMQ (reference sequence). V was clipped by 0 bases and J by 4 bases, with 4 bases between them. These data also featured in a second study, about T cells in Graves' hyperthyroidism and ophthalmopathy. That study reports: TCR CDR3 underwent first-round RT-PCR with the HTBI primer set.

This sequence was found in a woman aged 25 to 39 with Graves disease. The chain combines TRBV13 with TRBJ2-7; D gene unclear. Source: peripheral blood mononuclear cells (PBMCs), taken at new diagnosis, from a patient treated with antithyroid drugs. CDR3 region: CASSLGRYEQYF. CDR3 in DNA: TGTGCCAGCAGCTTAGGCCGGTACGAGCAGTACTTC.